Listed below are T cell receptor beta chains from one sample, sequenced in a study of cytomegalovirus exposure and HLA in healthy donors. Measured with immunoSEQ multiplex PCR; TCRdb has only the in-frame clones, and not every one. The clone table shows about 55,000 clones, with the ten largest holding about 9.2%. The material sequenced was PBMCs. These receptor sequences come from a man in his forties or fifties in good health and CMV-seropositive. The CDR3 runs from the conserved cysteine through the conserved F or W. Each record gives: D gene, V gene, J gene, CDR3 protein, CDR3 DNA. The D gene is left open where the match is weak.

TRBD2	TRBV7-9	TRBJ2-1	CASSLFELAGVDEQFF	TGTGCCAGCAGCCTCTTCGAACTAGCGGGAGTCGATGAGCAGTTCTTC
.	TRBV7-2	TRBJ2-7	CASSFSPGATYEQYF	TGTGCCAGCAGCTTCAGTCCAGGGGCTACCTACGAGCAGTACTTC
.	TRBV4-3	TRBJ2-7	CASSQDRTSNYEQYF	TGCGCCAGCAGCCAAGATAGGACAAGTAATTACGAGCAGTACTTC
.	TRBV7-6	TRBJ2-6	CASSIRGSGANVLTF	TGTGCCAGCAGCATCAGGGGCTCTGGGGCCAACGTCCTGACTTTC
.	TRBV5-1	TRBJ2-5	CASSLEGQGMGETQYF	TGCGCCAGCAGCTTGGAAGGACAAGGGATGGGAGAGACCCAGTACTTC
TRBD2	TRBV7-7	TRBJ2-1	CASSPGSGRANEQFF	TGTGCTAGCAGCCCAGGTAGCGGGAGGGCCAATGAGCAGTTCTTC
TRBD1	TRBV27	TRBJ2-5	CASSSFSGQGLETQYF	TGTGCCAGCAGTTCCTTCTCGGGACAGGGGCTAGAGACCCAGTACTTC
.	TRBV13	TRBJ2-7	CASSLNPRPSGQSYEQYF	TGTGCCAGCAGCTTAAACCCCCGCCCCAGTGGACAGTCCTACGAGCAGTACTTC
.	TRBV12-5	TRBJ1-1	CASGFGRDNQNTEAFF	TGTGCTAGTGGTTTTGGCCGGGACAACCAAAACACTGAAGCTTTCTTT
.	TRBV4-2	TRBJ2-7	CASSPIQGAGGSYEQYF	TGTGCCAGCAGCCCAATTCAGGGGGCCGGGGGGTCCTACGAGCAGTACTTC
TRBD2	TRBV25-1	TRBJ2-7	CASKGPGGTEQYF	TGTGCCAGCAAGGGTCCGGGGGGAACCGAGCAGTACTTC
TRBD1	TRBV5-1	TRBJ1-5	CASSLDRGGQPQHF	TGCGCCAGCAGCTTGGACAGGGGTGGACAGCCCCAGCATTTT
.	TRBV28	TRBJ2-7	CASSHSRTDYEQYF	TGTGCCAGCAGTCACTCTCGGACAGACTACGAGCAGTACTTC
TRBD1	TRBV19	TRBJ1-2	CASNTGTGSANYGYTF	TGTGCCAGTAACACCGGGACAGGCTCAGCTAACTATGGCTACACCTTC
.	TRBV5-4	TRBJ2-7	CASSSGALGSYEQYF	TGTGCCAGCAGTTCAGGTGCCCTCGGCTCCTACGAGCAGTACTTC
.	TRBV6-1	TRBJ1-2	CASRRGAWDYGYTF	TGTGCCAGCAGGCGGGGGGCTTGGGACTATGGCTACACCTTC
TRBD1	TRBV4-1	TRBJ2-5	CASSQETGEQETQYF	TGCGCCAGCAGCCAAGAGACAGGGGAGCAAGAGACCCAGTACTTC
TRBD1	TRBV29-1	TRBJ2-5	CSVPDRGPGETQYF	TGCAGCGTCCCCGACAGGGGGCCGGGAGAGACCCAGTACTTC
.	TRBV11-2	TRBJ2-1	CASSLVGGSYNEQFF	TGTGCCAGCAGCTTAGTAGGGGGCTCCTACAATGAGCAGTTCTTC
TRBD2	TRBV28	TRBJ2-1	CASSPGTSPNEQFF	TGTGCCAGCAGTCCCGGGACTAGCCCTAATGAGCAGTTCTTC
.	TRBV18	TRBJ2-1	CASSPLTPTGEYNEQFF	TGTGCCAGCTCACCTCTTACCCCGACGGGGGAGTACAATGAGCAGTTCTTC
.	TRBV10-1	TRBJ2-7	CASSRTAPNEQYF	TGCGCCAGCTCGCGGACTGCCCCCAACGAGCAGTACTTC
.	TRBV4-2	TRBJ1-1	CASSQALTEAFF	TGTGCCAGCAGCCAAGCCCTCACTGAAGCTTTCTTT
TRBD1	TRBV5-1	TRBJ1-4	CASSSGTGTRNEKLFF	TGCGCCAGCAGCTCCGGGACAGGGACCCGGAATGAAAAACTGTTTTTT
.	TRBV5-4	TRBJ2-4	CASSYTGRNIQYF	TGTGCCAGCAGCTACACCGGGAGAAACATTCAGTACTTC
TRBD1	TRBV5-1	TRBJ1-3	CASSSQGATGNTIYF	TGCGCCAGCAGCTCACAGGGGGCTACTGGAAACACCATATATTTT
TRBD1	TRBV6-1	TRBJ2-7	CASSDLDRVTSYEQYF	TGTGCCAGCAGTGACCTTGACAGGGTTACATCCTACGAGCAGTACTTC
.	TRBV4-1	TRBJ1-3	CASSQGGYPGSTIYF	TGCGCCAGCAGCCAAGGAGGGTATCCTGGAAGCACCATATATTTT
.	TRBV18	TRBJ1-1	CASSPGTTRRTEAFF	TGTGCCAGCTCACCGGGGACAACCAGGAGGACTGAAGCTTTCTTT
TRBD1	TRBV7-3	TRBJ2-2	CASSATGGNTGELFF	TGTGCCAGCAGCGCCACAGGGGGCAACACCGGGGAGCTGTTTTTT
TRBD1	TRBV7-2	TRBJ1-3	CASSLQGEAGAIYF	TGTGCCAGCAGCTTGCAGGGGGAAGCTGGTGCCATATATTTT
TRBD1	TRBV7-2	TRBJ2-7	CASSSATGQGFEQYF	TGTGCCAGCAGCTCAGCCACGGGACAGGGTTTCGAGCAGTACTTC
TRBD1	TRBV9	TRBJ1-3	CASSVEDRGNTIYF	TGTGCCAGCAGCGTAGAGGACAGGGGAAACACCATATATTTT
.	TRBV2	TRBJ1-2	CASSEAGRGNYGYTF	TGTGCCAGCAGTGAAGCGGGGAGAGGCAACTATGGCTACACCTTC
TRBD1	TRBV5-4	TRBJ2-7	CASSPSQGANSYEQYF	TGTGCCAGCAGCCCCTCACAGGGGGCGAACTCCTACGAGCAGTACTTC
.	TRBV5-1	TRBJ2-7	CASGPGFPYEQYF	TGCGCCAGCGGCCCGGGTTTTCCCTACGAGCAGTACTTC
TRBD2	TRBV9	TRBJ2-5	CASSVVTSGGKETQYF	TGTGCCAGCAGCGTAGTGACTAGCGGGGGGAAAGAGACCCAGTACTTC
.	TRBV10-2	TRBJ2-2	CASRDTNTGELFF	TGCGCCAGCAGGGACACTAACACCGGGGAGCTGTTTTTT
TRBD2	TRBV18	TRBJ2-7	CASSREAGGGYEQYF	TGTGCCAGCTCACGGGAAGCGGGAGGTGGTTACGAGCAGTACTTC
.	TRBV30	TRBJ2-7	CAWSKGSVSEQYF	TGTGCCTGGAGTAAAGGGAGTGTGAGCGAGCAGTACTTC
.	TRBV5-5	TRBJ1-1	CASSLGGSAGNTEAFF	TGTGCCAGCAGCTTGGGAGGGAGCGCGGGGAACACTGAAGCTTTCTTT
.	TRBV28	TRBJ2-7	CASSPRPGEQYF	TGTGCCAGCAGCCCGCGACCGGGCGAGCAGTACTTC
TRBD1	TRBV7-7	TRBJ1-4	CASSPGQGGGEKLFF	TGTGCTAGCAGCCCGGGACAGGGTGGAGGTGAAAAACTGTTTTTT
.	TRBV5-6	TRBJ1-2	CASSTRGNYGYTF	TGTGCCAGCAGCACTCGGGGAAACTATGGCTACACCTTC